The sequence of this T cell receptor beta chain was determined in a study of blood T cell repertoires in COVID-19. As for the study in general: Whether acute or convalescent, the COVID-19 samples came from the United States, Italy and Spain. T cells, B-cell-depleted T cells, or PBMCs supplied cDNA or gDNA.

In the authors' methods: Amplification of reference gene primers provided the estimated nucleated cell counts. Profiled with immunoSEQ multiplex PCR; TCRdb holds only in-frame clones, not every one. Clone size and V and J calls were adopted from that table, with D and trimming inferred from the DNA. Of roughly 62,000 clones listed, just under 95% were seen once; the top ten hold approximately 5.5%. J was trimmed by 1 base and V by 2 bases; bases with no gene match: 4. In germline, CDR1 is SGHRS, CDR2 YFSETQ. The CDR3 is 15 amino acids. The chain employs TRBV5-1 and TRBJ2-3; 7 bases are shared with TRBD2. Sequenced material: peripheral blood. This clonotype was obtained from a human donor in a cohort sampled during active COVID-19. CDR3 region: CASSFTSAGTDTQYF. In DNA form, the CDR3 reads TGCGCCAGCAGCTTCACTAGCGCCGGCACAGATACGCAGTATTTT. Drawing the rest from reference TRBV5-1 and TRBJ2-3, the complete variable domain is KAGVTQTPRYLIKTRGQQVTLSCSPISGHRSVSWYQQTPGQGLQFLFEYFSETQRNKGNFPGRFSGRQFSNSRSEMNVSTLELGDSALYLCASSFTSAGTDTQYFGPGTRLTVL.